This entry features one T cell receptor (beta chain) sequence. Antigen specificity is unknown. The data are from a study of shared clonotypes between healthy human individuals. About the research overall: The plates for each donor numbered three CD4 naive, three CD4 memory, two CD8 naive and one CD8 memory.

Overall study findings and caveats: Since donors were few, the genetic and exposure-history diversity represented was limited. Relative to their counterparts shared across all four donors, non-shared clonotypes exhibited diminished generation probabilities.

From germline, CDR1 is GTSNPN and CDR2 SVGIG (reference sequence). The CDR3 runs to 14 residues. V lost 2 bases, J lost 1 base, and 9 bases lay in between. Terminally differentiated effector memory CD45RA+ cells were left out of the naive CD8 fraction, which was CD45RO-negative and positively selected for CCR7. Measured with immunoSEQ multiplex PCR; TCRdb has only the in-frame clones, and not every one. The profile covers some 630,000 clones, with 90% to 97% appearing a single time and roughly 0.1% taken by the ten largest. The rearrangement uses TRBV30 and TRBJ2-1; tentatively, D is TRBD1 (6 bases). Sequencing was done on a sample of naive CD8+ T cells sorted from blood. The sequence was obtained from a woman under 40 in good health. CDR3: CAWSRGSSYNEQFF. CDR3 nucleotides: TGTGCCTGGAGTAGGGGGAGTTCCTACAATGAGCAGTTCTTC.